Only a few counts were recorded for the clone carrying this T cell receptor beta chain. The study sampled nominally healthy donors, though unrecorded immune exposures were likely. This sample is drawn from a study of cytomegalovirus exposure and HLA in healthy donors. This CDR3 has 13 amino acids. CDR1 and CDR2 (germline): SGHNT, YYREEE (reference sequence). Trimming shortened V by 4 bases and J by 3 bases, and 8 bases separated the two germline ends. Vbeta (60) and Jbeta (13) primers were used in the PCR. Sequenced by immunoSEQ multiplex PCR; TCRdb stores in-frame clones only, minus some. Of 150,000 to 200,000 clones in the sample, 62% were seen once.

The source is a man between 35 and 55 years old in good health and CMV-seronegative. The sequenced sample was PBMCs. This sequence joins TRBV5-4 and TRBJ2-1, with a weak D call TRBD1 (5 bases). The CDR3 sequence is CASSQGDYNEQFF. The CDR3 DNA is TGTGCCAGCAGCCAAGGGGACTACAATGAGCAGTTCTTC.